These 18 T cell receptor beta chains share one sample of origin, sequenced in a study of shared clonotypes between healthy human individuals. Assay: immunoSEQ multiplex PCR; the TCRdb copy retains only in-frame clones and omits some. The data contain 490,000 or so clones, less than 80% of them seen just once; the ten biggest clones take up around 13%. The sample was PBMCs. All receptors derive from a woman in her 40s in good health. Some clones in this sample may be carry-over from other donors' samples.

This clone showed up just a few times. CDR3 amino acids: CASSLWTSGNNEQFF. The DNA for the CDR3 is TGTGCCAGCAGCTTATGGACTAGCGGGAATAATGAGCAGTTCTTC. The J gene is TRBJ2-1, the V gene TRBV7-8; 12 bases fit TRBD2. Germline trimming cut 2 bases from V and 7 bases from J; bases unmatched to any gene: 3. The germline CDR1 and CDR2 sequences are SGHVS and FQNEAQ. The CDR3 runs 15 residues.

Comment on this clone: This may come from a read error, since a much larger clone is one base off. The rearrangement links TRBV28 to TRBJ2-6; D assignment may be TRBD1 or TRBD2 (5 bases each). V was clipped by 1 base and J by 0 bases, with 13 bases between them. Germline-derived CDR1 and CDR2 are MDHEN and SYDVKM. The length of the CDR3 is 18 residues. CDR3 DNA: TGTGCCAGCAGTTTATCGGCAGGGAGCGCCTCTGGGGCCAACGTCCTGACTTTC. Translated: CASSLSAGSASGANVLTF.

The V and J genes are TRBV28 and TRBJ1-2; 9 bases align to TRBD1. The CDR3 sequence is 15 residues long. Trimming removed 5 bases from V and 5 bases from J; junction bases left unmatched: 9. Germline V CDR1 and CDR2: MDHEN, SYDVKM. The CDR3 protein is CASSPAGDRVYGYTF. The DNA of the CDR3 is TGTGCCAGCAGTCCCGCCGGGGACAGGGTATATGGCTACACCTTC.

This clone was picked up a small number of times. The chain uses TRBV5-1 and TRBJ1-4; no firm D call. V shed 0 bases and J shed 4 bases, with 4 bases lying between them. This CDR3 is built from 13 residues. The germline CDR1 and CDR2 sequences are SGHRS and YFSETQ. The CDR3 here is CASSLEDNEKLFF. The DNA for the CDR3 is TGCGCCAGCAGCTTGGAAGATAATGAAAAACTGTTTTTT.

With regard to this clone: Since a much larger clone is just one base distant, this may be a read error. Other DNA sequences within the sample encode an identical CDR3. The CDR3: CASTDTGGDTEAFF. The CDR3 DNA reads as TGCGCCAGCACAGACACAGGGGGAGACACTGAAGCTTTCTTT. V gene TRBV5-1 combines with J gene TRBJ1-1, with TRBD1 matching 8 bases. V was clipped by 6 bases and J by 3 bases; unmatched bases: 7. CDR3 length equals 14 residues. Germline V lookup: CDR1 SGHRS, CDR2 YFSETQ.

V gene TRBV25-1 combines with J gene TRBJ2-1, with 15 bases fitting TRBD2. CDR3 length equals 15 residues. Germline V lookup: CDR1 MGHDK, CDR2 SYGVNS. Trimming at V came to 5 bases and at J to 7 bases, leaving 3 bases not matched to a gene. The CDR3 loop is CASSSGLAGGNEQFF. CDR3 nucleotides: TGTGCCAGCAGTTCAGGACTAGCGGGAGGGAATGAGCAGTTCTTC.

In its sample, this clone was seen a few times. A much larger clone lies a single base off, so this may be a read error. This is likely a read error, given that the CDR3 carries no conserved phenylalanine or tryptophan at its end. The chain carries TRBV29-1 and TRBJ1-1; D is unclear. The CDR3 runs 15 residues. The V end was cut by 7 bases, the J end by 1 base, with 19 bases between. CDR1 SQVTM and CDR2 ANQGSEA come from the germline V gene. The DNA of the CDR3 is TGCAGCGCCGATCCTCCTACAAGAGGGAACACTGAAGCTTTCCTT. This codes for CSADPPTRGNTEAFL.

This chain uses TRBV19 with TRBJ1-1; 8 nucleotides match TRBD1. Germline V gene lookup returns CDR1 LNHDA and CDR2 SQIVND (reference sequence). The CDR3 is made up of 12 amino acids. V gave up 6 bases and J gave up 11 bases; unmatched junction bases: 8. The CDR3 loop is CASRQTGEAAFF. In DNA form, the CDR3 reads TGTGCCAGTAGACAGACAGGGGAAGCGGCTTTCTTT.

This clone was counted a few times. The gene calls are TRBV28 and TRBJ2-3, with 9 bases identical to TRBD1. V lost 3 bases to trimming and J lost 6 bases; unmatched junction nucleotides: 4. The CDR3 is 14 amino acids. CDR1 MDHEN and CDR2 SYDVKM come from the germline V gene. CDR3 DNA sequence: TGTGCCAGCAGTTTTACAGGGGGCCGGGATACGCAGTATTTT. This gives the protein CASSFTGGRDTQYF.

The chain carries TRBV6-5 and TRBJ2-1; 7 bases align to TRBD2. In germline, CDR1 is MNHEY, CDR2 SVGAGI. CDR3 length: 13 residues. V trimming: 8 bases; J trimming: 7 bases; junction bases outside the gene matches: 8. The CDR3 here is CASWGGARNEQFF. For the CDR3, the DNA is TGTGCCAGCTGGGGAGGGGCGCGGAATGAGCAGTTCTTC.

The table lists this clone with a count of one. V and J are TRBV5-1 and TRBJ1-1; possibly TRBD1 for D (6 bases). V lost 4 bases to trimming and J lost 0 bases, with 10 bases between them. CDR3 length: 14 amino acids. Germline loops: CDR1 SGHRS, CDR2 YFSETQ. The CDR3 loop reads CASSPRGMNTEAFF. DNA for the CDR3: TGCGCCAGCAGCCCCAGGGGTATGAACACTGAAGCTTTCTTT.

Comments on this clone: Other DNA sequences in this sample translate to the same CDR3. The V and J genes are TRBV27 and TRBJ2-5; possibly TRBD1 for D (5 bases). Germline lookup yields CDR1 MNHEY and CDR2 SMNVEV (reference sequence). The CDR3 spans 13 residues. Between the trimmed V and J ends, which lost 5 bases and 2 bases, there was a span of 9 bases. DNA of the CDR3: TGTGCCAGCAGTCGCAGGGTTCAAGAGACCCAGTACTTC. It is translated as CASSRRVQETQYF.

Turning to this clone: One end of the junction varies from germline; a read error may be responsible. This chain uses TRBV7-2 with TRBJ2-7, with 9 bases aligning to TRBD2. In germline, CDR1 is SGHTA, CDR2 FQGNSA. This CDR3 contains 16 residues. CDR3 DNA sequence: TGTGCCAGCAGCCCCCGGGGGGGCGGGAGGGCCTACGAGCAGCACTTC. Its translation: CASSPRGGGRAYEQHF.

The chain is built from TRBV7-2 and TRBJ1-5, with TRBD1 matching 9 bases. The CDR3 runs 17 residues. The ends lost 5 bases at V and 0 bases at J; junction bases unmatched: 8. CDR1 and CDR2 (germline): SGHTA, FQGNSA. CDR3 DNA sequence: TGTGCCAGCAGCCCGTGGGGACAGGGTTTTAGCAATCAGCCCCAGCATTTT. It specifies CASSPWGQGFSNQPQHF.

V is TRBV5-1 and J is TRBJ2-7; the match to TRBD2 covers 7 bases. Germline CDR1 is SGHRS and CDR2 is YFSETQ. V trimming: 2 bases; J trimming: 2 bases; junction bases outside the gene matches: 4. The CDR3 runs 14 residues. The CDR3 DNA follows: TGCGCCAGCAGCTTTTCGGGGGGTACCTACGAGCAGTACTTC. This gives the protein CASSFSGGTYEQYF.

This clone has only one observation. At the DNA level, this CDR3 is encoded by other sequences in the same sample as well. This chain connects TRBV9 to TRBJ2-7; TRBD2 matches 8 bases. Germline V CDR1 and CDR2: SGDLS, YYNGEE. The CDR3 sequence is 15 residues long. V was pared by 4 bases and J by 1 base, with 7 bases of the junction left unmatched. CDR3 region: CASSPSGSYSYEQYF. CDR3 DNA: TGTGCCAGCAGCCCAAGCGGGAGTTATTCCTACGAGCAGTACTTC.

This sequence joins TRBV7-7 and TRBJ2-2, with D hard to call. Per germline, CDR1 SSHAT and CDR2 FNYEAQ (reference sequence). V was cut by 2 bases and J by 2 bases, with 6 bases left in between. The CDR3 extends over 14 amino acids. The CDR3 is CASSLLQNTGELFF. Here the CDR3 DNA reads TGTGCCAGCAGCTTACTGCAAAACACCGGGGAGCTGTTTTTT.

Worth noting for this clone: Other DNA sequences from this sample encode an identical CDR3 as well. The genes are TRBV20-1 and TRBJ2-7; D remains unclear. The CDR3 covers 11 residues. The germline V and J ends were trimmed by 7 bases and 0 bases, with 7 bases remaining between them. The V gene's germline CDR1 is DFQATT and CDR2 SNEGSKA (reference sequence). CDR3 nucleotide sequence: TGCAGTGTCCGCGGCTCCTACGAGCAGTACTTC. Translation: CSVRGSYEQYF.